The entry below describes one T cell receptor beta chain. This entry belongs to a study of blood T cell repertoires in COVID-19. Per the study methods: The assay estimated nucleated cells by amplifying reference gene primers. Sequenced by immunoSEQ multiplex PCR; TCRdb stores in-frame clones only, minus some. The V and J calls and clone size come from that table; D and trimming were worked out from the DNA. The sample lists about 220,000 clones; around 83% were seen once. While infection was still active, Seattle patients were enrolled and then followed longitudinally. Trimming removed 6 bases from V and 0 bases from J, with 10 bases in between. Looked up from germline, CDR1 is KGHDR and CDR2 is SFDVKD. The CDR3 spans 14 residues.

J is TRBJ2-5 and V is TRBV24-1; D might be TRBD2 (5 bases). The receptor's source is a woman aged 70-85 years with COVID-19, enrolled during active disease. Sequenced sample: peripheral blood. CDR3 amino acids: CATSSGVHQETQYF. Written as DNA, the CDR3 is TGTGCCACCAGTAGCGGCGTCCACCAAGAGACCCAGTACTTC.